Below, 8 T cell receptor beta chains from the same sample are listed, as sequenced in a study of blood T cell repertoires in COVID-19 (dated by TCRdb to 2018 to 2020). Libraries were prepared through the immunoSEQ multiplex PCR assay. TCRdb provides this immuneACCESS table in a form limited to in-frame rearrangements. Some clones are lacking; in checked studies, under half of them reflect an unresolved V gene, and why the rest are absent is not known. The sample yields about 180,000 clones; roughly 77% were counted once. The ten largest make up 6.5% of the sample. Source material: peripheral blood. Receptor source: a man between 65 and 80 years old with active or convalescent COVID-19.

This rearrangement joins TRBV7-9 to TRBJ2-1; maybe TRBD2 (6 bases). V was shortened by 5 bases and J by 1 base, with 21 bases between the two germline ends. Germline CDR1 reads SEHNR; CDR2 reads FQNEAQ (reference sequence). The CDR3 has 18 residues. CDR3 residues: CASSPQNFGTFSYNEQFF. In DNA, the CDR3 is TGTGCCAGCAGCCCGCAAAATTTTGGGACTTTTTCCTACAATGAGCAGTTCTTC.

The chain has TRBV23-1 and TRBJ2-7; D call uncertain. TRBV23-1 is an open reading frame, and its role is uncertain. The CDR3 is 15 residues long. Trimming stripped 7 bases from V and 5 bases from J, with 21 bases between. The CDR3 protein is CASTDIDTHGHEQYF. The CDR3 region has the DNA TGCGCCAGCACCGATATTGACACCCACGGCCACGAGCAGTACTTC.

J is TRBJ1-1 and V is TRBV7-9, with a possible D match to TRBD1 (6 bases). Between the trimmed V and J ends, which lost 4 bases and 1 base, there was a span of 13 bases. CDR1 and CDR2 from the germline V gene are SEHNR and FQNEAQ (reference sequence). The CDR3 is 15 residues long. Written as DNA, the CDR3 is TGTGCCAGCAGCTCTAGGTCCAGGGGGAACACTGAAGCTTTCTTT. This encodes CASSSRSRGNTEAFF.

This clone was recorded a few times. The chain combines TRBV12-5 with TRBJ2-5; D is perhaps TRBD2 (6 bases). Germline V CDR1 and CDR2: LGHNT, FRNRAP. Trimming cost V 0 bases and J 5 bases, with 10 bases left between them. This CDR3 is 14 amino acids long. CDR3 bases: TGTGCTAGTGGTTTGGTACCTGGGAGGGAGACCCAGTACTTC. Protein: CASGLVPGRETQYF.

The V call is TRBV7-2, the J call TRBJ1-4; possibly TRBD1 for D (5 bases). V was shortened by 2 bases and J by 6 bases, with 16 bases between the two germline ends. The CDR3 extends over 16 amino acids. The germline V gene has CDR1 SGHTA and CDR2 FQGNSA. The CDR3 region has the DNA TGTGCCAGCAGCTTAAACTCTGGGGCAGTTTATGAAAAACTGTTTTTT. It encodes CASSLNSGAVYEKLFF.

The chain carries TRBV9 and TRBJ2-7, with 8 positions matching TRBD1. The length of the CDR3 is 13 residues. In germline, CDR1 is SGDLS, CDR2 YYNGEE. V shed 4 bases and J 6 bases; nucleotides not matched to a gene: 6. This chain's CDR3 is CASSSQQGGEQYF. For the CDR3, the DNA is TGTGCCAGCAGCTCTCAACAGGGGGGCGAGCAGTACTTC. Looking up the rest from reference TRBV9 and TRBJ2-7 gives the full variable domain: DSGVTQTPKHLITATGQRVTLRCSPRSGDLSVYWYQQSLDQGLQFLIQYYNGEERAKGNILERFSAQQFPDLHSELNLSSLELGDSALYFCASSSQQGGEQYFGPGTRLTVT.

In the case of this clone: This sample also contains other DNA sequences that code for the same CDR3. The chain employs TRBV28 and TRBJ1-2; the D gene is possibly TRBD1 (5 bases). The V gene's germline CDR1 is MDHEN and CDR2 SYDVKM. The CDR3 has 12 residues. The V end lost 6 bases, the J end lost 4 bases, and 9 bases lay between the germline ends. The CDR3 is CASSLQGYGYTF. Written as DNA, the CDR3 is TGTGCCAGCAGCCTTCAGGGCTATGGCTACACCTTC.

This chain connects TRBV6-4 to TRBJ1-1, with D tentatively TRBD1 (6 bases). Germline values: CDR1 MRHNA, CDR2 SNTAGT. Trimming pared 2 bases from V and 4 bases from J, leaving 8 bases between. The CDR3 has 13 amino acids. DNA for the CDR3: TGTGCCAGCAGTGACGAACAGGGCACTGAAGCTTTCTTT. This codes for CASSDEQGTEAFF.